The clone carrying this T cell receptor beta chain was observed a few times. Antigen: not known. Described treatment: roughly 11-day PBMC culture with coronavirus spike peptide pools or control peptides (ViraFEST assay). Trimming cost V 4 bases and J 8 bases; bases outside gene matches: 6. The germline gives CDR1 MNHEY, CDR2 SMNVEV (reference sequence). This CDR3 spans 15 amino acids. Cultured CD4+ T cell DNA underwent sequencing with the Oncomine TCR Beta short-read assay. TCRdb redid the calling of the PCR reads with MiXCR, one entry per CDR3 protein. This repertoire shows about 16,000 distinct CDR3 sequences, around half found once; its top ten account for less than 5%. The entry originates in a study of vaccination and CD4 T cells after COVID-19. Study-level points and caveats: Vaccine-specific clones in convalescent patients were spike mono-reactive in 304 of 307 cases.

This chain links TRBV27 with TRBJ1-6; 9 nucleotides line up with TRBD1. Specimen: CD4+ T cells from blood, cultured in vitro, collected before SARS-CoV-2 vaccination. The origin of this receptor is a human donor who had recovered from COVID-19. The CDR3 DNA reads TGTGCCAGCAGTTCAACCGGGACAGGGTATTCACCCCTCCACTTT. It specifies CASSSTGTGYSPLHF.